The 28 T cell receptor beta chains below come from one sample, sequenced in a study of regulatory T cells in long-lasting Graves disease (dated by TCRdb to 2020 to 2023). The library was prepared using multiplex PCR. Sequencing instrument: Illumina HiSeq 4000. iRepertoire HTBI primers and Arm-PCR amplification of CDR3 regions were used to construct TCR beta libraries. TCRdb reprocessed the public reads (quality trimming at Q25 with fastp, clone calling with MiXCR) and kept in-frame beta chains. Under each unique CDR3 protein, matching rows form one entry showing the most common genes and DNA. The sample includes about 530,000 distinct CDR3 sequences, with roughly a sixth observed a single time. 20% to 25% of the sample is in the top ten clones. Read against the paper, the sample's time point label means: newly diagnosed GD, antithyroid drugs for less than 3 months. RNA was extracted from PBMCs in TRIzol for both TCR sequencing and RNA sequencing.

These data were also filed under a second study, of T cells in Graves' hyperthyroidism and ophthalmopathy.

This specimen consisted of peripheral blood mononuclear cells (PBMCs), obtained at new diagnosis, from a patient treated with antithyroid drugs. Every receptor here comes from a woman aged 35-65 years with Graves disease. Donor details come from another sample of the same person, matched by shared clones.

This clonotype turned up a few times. In DNA, the CDR3 is TGTGCCAGCAGCTTAGAACGGGAGCTGTTTTTT. Protein sequence: CASSLERELFF. The chain links TRBV11-2 to TRBJ2-2; D uncertain. CDR1 and CDR2 from the germline V gene are SGHAT and FQNNGV. There are 11 residues in the CDR3. Trimming removed 0 bases at V and 9 bases at J, with 2 bases between.

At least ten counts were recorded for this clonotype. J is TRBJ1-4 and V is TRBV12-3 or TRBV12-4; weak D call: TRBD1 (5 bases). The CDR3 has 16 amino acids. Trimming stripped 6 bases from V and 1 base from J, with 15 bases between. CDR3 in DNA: TGTGCCAGCAGCCCGGGGACGTCGGGAACTAATGAAAAACTGTTTTTT. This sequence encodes CASSPGTSGTNEKLFF.

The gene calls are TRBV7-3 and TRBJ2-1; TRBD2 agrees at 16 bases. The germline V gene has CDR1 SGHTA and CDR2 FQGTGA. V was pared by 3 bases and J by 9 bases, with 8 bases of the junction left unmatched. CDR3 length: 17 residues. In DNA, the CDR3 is TGTGCCAGCAGCTTCCCTAGGGGGACTAGCGGGGGGGGTGAGCAGTTCTTC. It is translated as CASSFPRGTSGGGEQFF.

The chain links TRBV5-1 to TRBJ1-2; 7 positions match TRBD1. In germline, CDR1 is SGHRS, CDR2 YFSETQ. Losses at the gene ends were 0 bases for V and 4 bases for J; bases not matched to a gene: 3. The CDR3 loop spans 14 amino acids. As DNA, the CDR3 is TGCGCCAGCAGCTTGGGACAGGGAACCTATGGCTACACCTTC. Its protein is CASSLGQGTYGYTF.

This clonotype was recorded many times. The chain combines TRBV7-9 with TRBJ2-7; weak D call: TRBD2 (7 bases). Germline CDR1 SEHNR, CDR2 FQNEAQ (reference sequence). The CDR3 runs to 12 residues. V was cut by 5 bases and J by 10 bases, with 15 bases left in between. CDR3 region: CASSAGAGEQYF. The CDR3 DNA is TGTGCCAGCAGCGCGGGGGCAGGGGAACAGTACTTC.

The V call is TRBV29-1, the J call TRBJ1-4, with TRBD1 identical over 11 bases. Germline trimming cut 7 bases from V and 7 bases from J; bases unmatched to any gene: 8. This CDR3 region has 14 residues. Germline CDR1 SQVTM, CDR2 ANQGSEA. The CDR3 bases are TGCAGCGGGAATTCCGGGACAGGGGGTGAAAAACTGTTTTTT. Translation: CSGNSGTGGEKLFF.

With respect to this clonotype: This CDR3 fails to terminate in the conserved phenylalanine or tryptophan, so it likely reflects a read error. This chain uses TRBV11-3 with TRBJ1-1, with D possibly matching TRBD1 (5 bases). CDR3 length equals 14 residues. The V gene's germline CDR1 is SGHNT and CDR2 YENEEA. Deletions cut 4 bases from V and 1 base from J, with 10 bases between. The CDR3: CASSYATGNTEAFS. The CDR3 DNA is TGTGCCAGCAGCTATGCCACAGGGAACACTGAAGCTTTCTCT.

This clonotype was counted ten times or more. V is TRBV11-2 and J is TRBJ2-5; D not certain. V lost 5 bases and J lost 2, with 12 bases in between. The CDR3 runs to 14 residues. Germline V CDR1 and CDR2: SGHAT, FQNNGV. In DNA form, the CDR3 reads TGTGCCAGCAGCGCCTTCGATCAACAAGAGACCCAGTACTTC. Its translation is CASSAFDQQETQYF.

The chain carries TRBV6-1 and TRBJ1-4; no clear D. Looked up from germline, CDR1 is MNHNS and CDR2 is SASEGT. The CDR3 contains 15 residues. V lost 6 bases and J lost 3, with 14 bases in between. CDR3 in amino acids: CASSGNSGANEKLFF. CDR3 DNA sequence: TGTGCCAGCAGCGGAAACTCTGGGGCTAATGAAAAACTGTTTTTT.

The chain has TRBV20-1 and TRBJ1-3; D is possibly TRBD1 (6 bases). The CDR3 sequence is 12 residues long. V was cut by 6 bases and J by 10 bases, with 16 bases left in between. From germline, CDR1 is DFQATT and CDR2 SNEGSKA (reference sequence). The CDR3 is CSALGAAETIYF. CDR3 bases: TGCAGTGCGCTGGGGGCCGCAGAGACCATATATTTT.

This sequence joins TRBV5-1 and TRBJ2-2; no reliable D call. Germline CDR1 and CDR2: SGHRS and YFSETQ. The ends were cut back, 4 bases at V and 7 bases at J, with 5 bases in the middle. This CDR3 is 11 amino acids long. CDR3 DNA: TGCGCCAGCAGCCAACACGGGGAGCTGTTTTTT. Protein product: CASSQHGELFF.

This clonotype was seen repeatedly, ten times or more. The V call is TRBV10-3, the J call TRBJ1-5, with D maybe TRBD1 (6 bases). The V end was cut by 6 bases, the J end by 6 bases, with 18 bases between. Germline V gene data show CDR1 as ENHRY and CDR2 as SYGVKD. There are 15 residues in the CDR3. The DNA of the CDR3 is TGTGCCATCAGCGACAGGACAGTTGGAGGTCAGCCCCAGCATTTT. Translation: CAISDRTVGGQPQHF.

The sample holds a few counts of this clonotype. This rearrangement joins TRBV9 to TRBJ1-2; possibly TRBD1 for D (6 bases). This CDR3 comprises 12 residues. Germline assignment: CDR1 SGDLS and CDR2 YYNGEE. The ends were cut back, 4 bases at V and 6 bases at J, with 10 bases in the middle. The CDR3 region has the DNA TGTGCCAGCAGCACCTCAGGGGATGGCTACACCTTC. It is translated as CASSTSGDGYTF.

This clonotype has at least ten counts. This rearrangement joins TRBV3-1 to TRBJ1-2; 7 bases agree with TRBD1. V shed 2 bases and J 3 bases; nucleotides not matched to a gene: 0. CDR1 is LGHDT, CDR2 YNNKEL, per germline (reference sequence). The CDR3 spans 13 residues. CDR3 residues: CASSQQGDYGYTF. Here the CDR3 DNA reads TGTGCCAGCAGCCAACAGGGGGACTATGGCTACACCTTC.

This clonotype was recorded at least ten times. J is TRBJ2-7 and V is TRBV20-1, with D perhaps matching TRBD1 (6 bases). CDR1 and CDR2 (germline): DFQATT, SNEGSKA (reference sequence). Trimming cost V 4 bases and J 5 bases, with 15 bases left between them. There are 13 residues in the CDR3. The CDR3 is CSAKRTGFNEQYF. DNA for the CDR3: TGCAGTGCTAAGCGAACAGGGTTCAACGAGCAGTACTTC.

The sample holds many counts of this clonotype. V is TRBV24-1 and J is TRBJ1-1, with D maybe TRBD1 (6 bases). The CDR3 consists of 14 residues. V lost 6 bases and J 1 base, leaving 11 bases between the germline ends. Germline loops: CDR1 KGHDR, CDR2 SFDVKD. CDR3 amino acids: CATSPTGQNTEAFF. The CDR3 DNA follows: TGTGCCACCAGTCCTACAGGGCAGAACACTGAAGCTTTCTTT.

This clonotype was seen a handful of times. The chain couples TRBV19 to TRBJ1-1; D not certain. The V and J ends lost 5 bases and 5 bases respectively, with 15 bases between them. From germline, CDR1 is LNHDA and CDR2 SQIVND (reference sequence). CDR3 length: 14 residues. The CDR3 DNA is TGTGCCAGTAGTCGGGCACCCCTGGGAACTGAAGCTTTCTTT. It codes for CASSRAPLGTEAFF.

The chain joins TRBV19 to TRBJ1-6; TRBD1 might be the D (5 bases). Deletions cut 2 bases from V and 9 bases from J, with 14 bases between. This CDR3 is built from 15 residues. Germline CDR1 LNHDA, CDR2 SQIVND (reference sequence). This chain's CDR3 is CASSITGTLVSPLHF. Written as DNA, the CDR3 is TGTGCCAGTAGTATAACCGGGACCCTTGTTTCACCCCTCCACTTT.

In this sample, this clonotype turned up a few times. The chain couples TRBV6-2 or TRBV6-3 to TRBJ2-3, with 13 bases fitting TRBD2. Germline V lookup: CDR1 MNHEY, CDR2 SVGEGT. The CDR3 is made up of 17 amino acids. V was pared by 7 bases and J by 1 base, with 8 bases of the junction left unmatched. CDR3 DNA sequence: TGTGCCAGCACCGGGACTAGCGGGATTAGGGGCACAGATACGCAGTATTTT. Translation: CASTGTSGIRGTDTQYF.

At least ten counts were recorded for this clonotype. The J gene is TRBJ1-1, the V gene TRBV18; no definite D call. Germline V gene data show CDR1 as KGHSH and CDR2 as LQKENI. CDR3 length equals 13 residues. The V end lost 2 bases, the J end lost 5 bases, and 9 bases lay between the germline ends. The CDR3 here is CASSPIRRTEAFF. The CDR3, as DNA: TGTGCCAGCTCACCAATACGAAGGACTGAAGCTTTCTTT. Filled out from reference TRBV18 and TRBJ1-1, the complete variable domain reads NAGVMQNPRHLVRRRGQEARLRCSPMKGHSHVYWYRQLPEEGLKFMVYLQKENIIDESGMPKERFSAEFPKEGPSILRIQQVVRGDSAAYFCASSPIRRTEAFFGQGTRLTVV.

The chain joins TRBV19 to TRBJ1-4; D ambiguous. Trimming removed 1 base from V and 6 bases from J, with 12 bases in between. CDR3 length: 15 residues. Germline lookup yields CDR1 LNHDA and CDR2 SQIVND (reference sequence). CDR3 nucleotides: TGTGCCAGTAGTATAGGAAGAGCCGGATATGAAAAACTGTTTTTT. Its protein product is CASSIGRAGYEKLFF.

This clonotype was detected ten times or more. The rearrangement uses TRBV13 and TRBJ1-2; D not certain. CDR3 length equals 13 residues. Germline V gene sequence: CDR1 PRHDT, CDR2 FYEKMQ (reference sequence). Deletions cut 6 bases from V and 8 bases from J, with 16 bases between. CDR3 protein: CASRSGLRGGYTF. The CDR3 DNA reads TGTGCCAGCAGGAGTGGACTAAGAGGGGGCTACACCTTC.

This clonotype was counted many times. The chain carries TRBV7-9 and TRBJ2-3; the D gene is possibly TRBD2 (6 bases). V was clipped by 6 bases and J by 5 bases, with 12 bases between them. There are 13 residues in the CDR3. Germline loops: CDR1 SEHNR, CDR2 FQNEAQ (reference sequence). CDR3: CASSLTAGDTQYF. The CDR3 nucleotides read TGTGCCAGCAGTCTCACAGCGGGAGATACGCAGTATTTT.

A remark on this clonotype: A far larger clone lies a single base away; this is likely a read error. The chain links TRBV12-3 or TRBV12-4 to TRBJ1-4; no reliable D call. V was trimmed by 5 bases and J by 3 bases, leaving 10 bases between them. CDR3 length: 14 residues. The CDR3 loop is CASSDGAANEKLFF. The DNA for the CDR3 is TGTGCCAGCAGTGACGGCGCGGCTAATGAAAAACTGTTTTTT.

For the CDR3, the DNA is TGCAGTGCTGGGACAGACCCCATGGGAAATTCACCCCTCCACTTT. Its protein is CSAGTDPMGNSPLHF. The J gene is TRBJ1-6, the V gene TRBV20-1; 7 nucleotides align to TRBD1. V trimming: 5 bases; J trimming: 7 bases; junction bases outside the gene matches: 11. The CDR3 is 15 residues long. Germline assignment: CDR1 DFQATT and CDR2 SNEGSKA (reference sequence).

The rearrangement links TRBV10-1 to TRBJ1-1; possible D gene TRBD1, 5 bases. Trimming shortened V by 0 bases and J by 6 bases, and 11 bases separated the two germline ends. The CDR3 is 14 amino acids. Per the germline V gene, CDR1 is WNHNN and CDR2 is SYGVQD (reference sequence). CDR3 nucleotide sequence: TGCGCCAGCAGTGAGTCATCAGGGTTCCCTGAAGCTTTCTTT. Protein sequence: CASSESSGFPEAFF.

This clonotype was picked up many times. CDR3 DNA sequence: TGTGCCTGGAATCTGGCCGGGGGGCCGAACAATGAGCAGTTCTTC. This encodes CAWNLAGGPNNEQFF. V is TRBV30 and J is TRBJ2-1; possible D gene TRBD2, 7 bases. The CDR3 runs 15 residues. The ends were cut back, 4 bases at V and 5 bases at J, with 18 bases in the middle. In germline, CDR1 is GTSNPN, CDR2 SVGIG (reference sequence).

The CDR3 DNA reads TGTGCCAGCAGCCAAGGGGGGACAAAGGAGTCACCCCTCCACTTT. It yields the protein CASSQGGTKESPLHF. The chain combines TRBV3-1 with TRBJ1-6, with a possible D match to TRBD1 (6 bases). The CDR3 runs 15 residues. From germline, CDR1 is LGHDT and CDR2 YNNKEL (reference sequence). Trimming left V 1 base short and J 10 bases short, with 14 bases between.